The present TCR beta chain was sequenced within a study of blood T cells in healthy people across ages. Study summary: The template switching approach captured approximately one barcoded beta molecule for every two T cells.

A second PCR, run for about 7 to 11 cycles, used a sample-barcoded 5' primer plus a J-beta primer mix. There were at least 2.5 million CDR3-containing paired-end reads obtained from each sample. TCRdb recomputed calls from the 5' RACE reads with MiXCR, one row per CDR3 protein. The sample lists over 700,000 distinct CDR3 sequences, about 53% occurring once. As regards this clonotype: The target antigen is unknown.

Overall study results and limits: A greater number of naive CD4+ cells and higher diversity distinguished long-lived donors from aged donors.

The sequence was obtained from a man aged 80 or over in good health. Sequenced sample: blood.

In DNA, the CDR3 is TGTGCCAGCAGCGTAGATCCGGGCCAGCCCCAGCATTTT. Amino acid sequence: CASSVDPGQPQHF. The chain has TRBV9 and TRBJ1-5; D unresolved. The V and J ends lost 0 bases and 7 bases respectively, with 8 bases between them. This CDR3 has 13 amino acids. Germline V gives CDR1 SGDLS, CDR2 YYNGEE.